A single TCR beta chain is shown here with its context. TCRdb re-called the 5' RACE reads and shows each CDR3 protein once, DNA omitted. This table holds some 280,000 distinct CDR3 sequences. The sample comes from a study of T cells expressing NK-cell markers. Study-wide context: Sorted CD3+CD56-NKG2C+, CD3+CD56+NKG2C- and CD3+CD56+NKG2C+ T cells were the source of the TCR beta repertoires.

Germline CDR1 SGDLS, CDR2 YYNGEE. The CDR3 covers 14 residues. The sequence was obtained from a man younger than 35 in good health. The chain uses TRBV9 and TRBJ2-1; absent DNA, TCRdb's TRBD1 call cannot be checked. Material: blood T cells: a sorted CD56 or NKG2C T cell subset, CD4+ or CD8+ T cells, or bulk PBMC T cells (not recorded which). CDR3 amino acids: CASSVGTTLWEQFF.